What follows describes a single T cell receptor beta chain. Which antigen it targets is not known. The input lacks base qualities; no much larger clone sits a single base away. The sample originates from a study of Ad26.COV2.S vaccination and SARS-CoV-2 variants (dated by TCRdb to about 2021). Regarding the complete study: Vaccine-arm donors were drawn from COV1001, a multicentre, randomized, double-blind, placebo-controlled phase I-IIa trial of Ad26.COV2.S in healthy adults. Throughout the experiments and outcome assessment, investigators stayed blinded to trial group allocation. Participants in the trial were split at random into five groups of five each, receiving low-dose or high-dose Ad26.COV2.S once or twice, or else placebo on both occasions. Ad26.COV2.S was administered intramuscularly at a dose of 5x10^10 or 1x10^11 viral particles, either as one shot or as two shots given 56 days apart. TCRbeta repertoire sequencing served as the tool for gauging how specific and how broad the SARS-CoV-2-reactive T cell receptors were following Ad26.COV2.S vaccination. The TCR-sequenced set comprised about 30 samples: some 19 Ad26.COV2.S vaccine recipients, 5 placebo recipients and 8 SARS-CoV-2 convalescent individuals. General findings and caveats noted by the study authors: The study was not powered to compare responses between vaccine doses or regimens. It was noted by the authors that total T cell responses may have been underestimated by the TCR breadth and depth analyses. Vaccine and placebo recipients had comparable non-spike TCR breadth, which fits with the vaccine containing only spike. Ad26.COV2.S recipients had higher spike-specific TCR breadth than placebo recipients (P = 0.0014). Substantial breadth of spike-specific CD8+ and CD4+ T cell responses was reported after vaccination.

The immunoSEQ Assay was used to sequence TCRbeta CDR3 regions. After extraction, genomic DNA underwent amplification by bias-controlled multiplex PCR, followed by high-throughput sequencing. For the original study's pipeline: To quantify the absolute abundance of every unique TCRbeta CDR3 region, sequences were collapsed and filtered. Usable DNA was measured by amplifying reference genes present in all nucleated cells, and TCRbeta template counts were normalized to that usable DNA to estimate T cell fraction. Repertoire TCRs were annotated as SARS-CoV-2-specific by exact matching of V gene, CDR3 amino acid sequence and J gene to a known reactive TCR set. The reference SARS-CoV-2 TCR set was obtained from MIRA and was filtered for enrichment in COVID-19-positive ImmuneCODE repertoires, whereby public or cross-reactive TCRs were removed. Using the MIRA antigens, annotated TCRs were further analysed by specific ORF or by position within an ORF. Breadth was defined as the number of annotated unique rearrangements divided by the total number of unique productive rearrangements, and depth was defined as the summed frequency of the annotated unique rearrangements. Group comparisons of TCR breadth used two-sided Wilcoxon rank-sum tests. This immuneACCESS table, as held by TCRdb, lists in-frame sequences with V and J called but not all clones. Of the missing ones, under half trace to an unresolved V gene in checked studies; the others have no known cause. V and J calls and clone size are as listed in that table; D and trimming were resolved from the DNA. The sample yields about 460,000 clones; 89% were counted once. More than 1.5% of the sample comes from the top ten.

The intended sense of this specimen's treatment or condition label: some 19 received Ad26.COV2.S at low or high dose, single or two shots; a few received placebo; per-sample allocation not given. For vaccine and placebo recipients, the sequenced repertoires came from samples collected on day 63 after the first injection. In Cohort 1b, roughly 26 adults aged 18-55 years were enrolled at a single site in Boston, USA, between 29 July and 7 August 2020. Ad26.COV2.S was a replication-incompetent adenovirus type 26 vector that expressed a prefusion-stabilized SARS-CoV-2 spike protein derived from the original Wuhan strain. Trimming at the junction amounts to 5 bases on V and 4 bases on J, and the germline ends lie 14 bases apart. The germline V gene sets CDR1 to SGHVS and CDR2 to FQNEAQ. The CDR3 sequence holds 15 residues, the cysteine and phenylalanine included. Of the read, only the CDR3 DNA is kept; its 45 bases are in frame from base 1.

Recombination connected TRBV7-8 to TRBJ2-2; D gene: possibly TRBD1, on 6 matching bases. The receptor comes from a person between 18 and 65 years old who received the Ad26.COV2.S COVID-19 vaccine or a placebo. Specimen: peripheral blood, collected in a trial of Ad26.COV2.S vaccine versus placebo. The DNA sequence is given as TGTGCCAGCAGCCCCACAGGGTTAGGCACCGGGGAGCTGTTTTTT. The encoded protein is CASSPTGLGTGELFF.